Below, 15 T cell receptor beta chains from the same sample are listed, as sequenced in a study of graft-versus-host responses after intestinal transplantation. The starting material, graft tissue, was processed to release intraepithelial and lamina propria lymphocytes. Only in-frame clones appear in the TCRdb table, and some are missing; sequencing was by immunoSEQ multiplex PCR. Of tens of thousands of clones in the sample, around 90% were seen once. The sample in question was ileum tissue, obtained approximately 370 days after transplant. These receptors were obtained from a human patient who received an intestinal transplant, so some T cells may come from the graft donor.

There are a few counts of this clone. This rearrangement joins TRBV10-3 to TRBJ2-5, with 8 bases aligning to TRBD2. This CDR3 spans 16 amino acids. Per germline, CDR1 ENHRY and CDR2 SYGVKD. V lost 0 bases, J lost 3 bases, and 6 bases stayed unmatched. DNA for the CDR3: TGTGCCATCAGTGAGTCGGTTGGTAGCGGGGAAGAGACCCAGTACTTC. It encodes CAISESVGSGEETQYF.

CDR3 DNA sequence: TGTGCCAGCAGCCAAGCCCGCGGGGGTTACAATGAGCAGTTCTTC. Its translation is CASSQARGGYNEQFF. The J gene is TRBJ2-1, the V gene TRBV14; 7 nucleotides match TRBD2. CDR1 and CDR2 (germline): SGHDN, FVKESK. This CDR3 spans 15 amino acids. After removal of 1 base from V and 4 bases from J, the junction contained 4 bases not matched to a gene.

The CDR3 is CASSQPWGQQNSPLHF. The CDR3 DNA is TGCGCCAGCAGCCAGCCGTGGGGACAGCAGAATTCACCCCTCCACTTT. The chain employs TRBV4-1 and TRBJ1-6, with 7 bases aligning to TRBD1. Trimming took 3 bases from V and 7 from J; bases not matched to a gene: 9. This CDR3 contains 16 residues. Germline V gene sequence: CDR1 MGHRA, CDR2 YSYEKL.

The V gene is TRBV6-6, the J gene TRBJ1-6, with D possibly being TRBD1 (6 bases). V was trimmed by 5 bases and J by 6 bases, leaving 11 bases between them. The CDR3 loop spans 14 amino acids. Germline CDR1 is MNHNY and CDR2 is SVGAGI (reference sequence). As DNA, the CDR3 is TGTGCCAGCAGTACCCAGGGGTCTAATTCACCCCTCCACTTT. Amino acids: CASSTQGSNSPLHF.

This chain links TRBV16 with TRBJ2-3, with D hard to call. V lost 0 bases and J lost 6, with 13 bases in between. CDR1 is KGHSY and CDR2 is FQNENV in the germline V gene. The CDR3 sequence is 15 residues long. The CDR3 nucleotides read TGTGCCAGCAGCCAATCTTTGATAGCTGCCGATACGCAGTATTTT. As protein: CASSQSLIAADTQYF.

The chain joins TRBV6-5 to TRBJ2-5; D perhaps matches TRBD2 (6 bases). The DNA end favors TRBJ2-7, so the J call may be wrong. This CDR3 contains 13 residues. Germline assignment: CDR1 MNHEY and CDR2 SVGAGI. CDR3 DNA: TGTGCCAGCAGCATTAGCGGCCCCTACGAGCAGTACTTC. This codes for CASSISGPYEQYF.

This chain uses TRBV10-3 with TRBJ2-7; 9 bases match TRBD2. The CDR3 totals 16 residues. From germline, CDR1 is ENHRY and CDR2 SYGVKD. J gave up 4 bases and V 2 bases, and 9 bases lay outside the gene matches. CDR3 sequence: CAISEAGAGGQYEQYF. Here the CDR3 DNA reads TGTGCCATCAGTGAGGCCGGGGCGGGAGGGCAGTACGAGCAGTACTTC.

The V and J genes are TRBV7-2 and TRBJ1-5; tentatively, D is TRBD1 (6 bases). V was cut by 5 bases and J by 5 bases, with 13 bases left in between. Germline assignment: CDR1 SGHTA and CDR2 FQGNSA. The CDR3 consists of 14 residues. CDR3 in amino acids: CASSHGGGYQPQHF. The CDR3 DNA reads as TGTGCCAGCAGCCATGGAGGGGGGTATCAGCCCCAGCATTTT. The variable domain in full, completed from reference TRBV7-2 and TRBJ1-5, reads GAGVSQSPSNKVTEKGKDVELRCDPISGHTALYWYRQSLGQGLEFLIYFQGNSAPDKSGLPSDRFSAERTGGSVSTLTIQRTQQEDSAVYLCASSHGGGYQPQHFGDGTRLSIL.

The chain has TRBV5-6 and TRBJ2-5; D unclear. The J call is in doubt because the DNA end fits TRBJ2-7 better. The CDR3 spans 14 residues. Germline V lookup: CDR1 SGHDT, CDR2 YYEEEE. CDR3 sequence: CASNPKIGNYEQYF. CDR3 DNA: TGTGCCAGCAACCCAAAGATAGGAAACTACGAGCAGTACTTC.

This clone rates as medium-sized. The genes are TRBV25-1 and TRBJ2-7, with TRBD2 matching over 7 bases. Trimming removed 3 bases from V and 2 bases from J; junction bases left unmatched: 13. Germline loops: CDR1 MGHDK, CDR2 SYGVNS. The CDR3 is made up of 17 amino acids. The CDR3 bases are TGTGCCAGCAGTGAGGCCCAGATGGGGGGGAGCGCCTACGAGCAGTACTTC. Translation gives CASSEAQMGGSAYEQYF.

A few counts support this clone. The chain is built from TRBV7-2 and TRBJ2-2; the D is unclear. The CDR3 loop spans 13 amino acids. CDR1 SGHTA and CDR2 FQGNSA come from the germline V gene. V was trimmed by 5 bases and J by 6 bases, leaving 10 bases between them. This chain's CDR3 is CASSPRFAGELFF. CDR3 in DNA: TGTGCCAGCAGCCCGAGGTTTGCCGGGGAGCTGTTTTTT. The complete variable domain, with remaining parts taken from reference TRBV7-2 and TRBJ2-2, reads GAGVSQSPSNKVTEKGKDVELRCDPISGHTALYWYRQSLGQGLEFLIYFQGNSAPDKSGLPSDRFSAERTGGSVSTLTIQRTQQEDSAVYLCASSPRFAGELFFGEGSRLTVL.

This clone has a single count. V gene TRBV7-6 combines with J gene TRBJ2-1; D uncertain. The V and J ends lost 4 bases and 0 bases respectively, with 19 bases between them. Per the germline V gene, CDR1 is SGHVS and CDR2 is FNYEAQ. The CDR3 runs to 18 residues. Written as DNA, the CDR3 is TGTGCCAGCAGCTCCCTAGGGTTTGCCTTAACCTCCTACAATGAGCAGTTCTTC. Residues: CASSSLGFALTSYNEQFF.

This sequence joins TRBV28 and TRBJ1-4; 7 bases map to TRBD1. The junction had 15 bases not matched to a gene; V was cut back by 10 bases and J by 10 bases. In germline, CDR1 is MDHEN, CDR2 SYDVKM. The CDR3 has 14 amino acids. The CDR3 here is CAIPVSDRSGKLFF. The CDR3 coding sequence is TGTGCCATCCCGGTCTCGGACAGGTCGGGAAAACTGTTTTTT.

The chain is built from TRBV11-2 and TRBJ2-2, with 8 bases identical to TRBD1. There are 15 residues in the CDR3. The V gene end was trimmed by 5 bases and the J gene end by 7 bases; junction bases not matched to a gene: 9. Per the germline V gene, CDR1 is SGHAT and CDR2 is FQNNGV. The CDR3 sequence is CASSPRTGLGGELFF. CDR3 in DNA: TGTGCCAGCAGCCCGCGGACAGGGTTGGGCGGGGAGCTGTTTTTT.

V gene TRBV28 combines with J gene TRBJ2-2, with D unresolved. The CDR3 totals 15 residues. V was shortened by 4 bases and J by 0 bases, with 9 bases between the two germline ends. The germline gives CDR1 MDHEN, CDR2 SYDVKM. The CDR3 nucleotides are TGTGCCAGCAGTTCGGAGAGCCCGAACACCGGGGAGCTGTTTTTT. This sequence encodes CASSSESPNTGELFF.